The 2 T cell receptor beta chains reported below all come from one sample, sequenced in a study of OX40 agonist ivuxolimab in advanced cancers. Measured with immunoSEQ multiplex PCR; TCRdb has only the in-frame clones, and not every one. Of fewer than 6,000 clones listed, roughly 90% were seen once; the top ten hold roughly two fifths. The starting material was CD4+ or CD8+ T cells sorted from blood, obtained in a trial of the OX40 agonist ivuxolimab. Receptors originate from an adult with an advanced solid tumor such as melanoma, head and neck, liver or kidney cancer.

This clone was seen once. This chain joins TRBV11-2 and TRBJ2-1, with 12 bases identical to TRBD2. The CDR3 spans 15 residues. V shed 5 bases, J shed 6 bases, and the junction held 5 bases outside the gene matches. Germline CDR1 reads SGHAT; CDR2 reads FQNNGV. In DNA form, the CDR3 reads TGTGCCAGCAGCGTCCCTAGCGGGAGGGCCAATGAGCAGTTCTTC. Its protein is CASSVPSGRANEQFF. Full variable domain (outside the CDR3, taken from reference TRBV11-2 and TRBJ2-1): EAGVAQSPRYKIIEKRQSVAFWCNPISGHATLYWYQQILGQGPKLLIQFQNNGVVDDSQLPKDRFSAERLKGVDSTLKIQPAKLEDSAVYLCASSVPSGRANEQFFGPGTRLTVL.

This clone was recorded only once. The chain links TRBV6-4 to TRBJ2-3; 7 nucleotides align to TRBD1. V lost 3 bases and J lost 2; bases outside the gene matches: 2. The CDR3 is 14 residues long. Germline CDR1 is MRHNA and CDR2 is SNTAGT. The CDR3 sequence is CASSEGQHTDTQYF. In DNA form, the CDR3 reads TGTGCCAGCAGTGAGGGACAGCACACAGATACGCAGTATTTT.